This note documents a single T cell receptor (beta chain) sequence. Its antigen is as yet unknown. This entry belongs to a study of shared clonotypes between healthy human individuals. Study details: Used for every donor were three CD4 naive, three CD4 memory, two CD8 naive and one CD8 memory plate. Study-level findings and limits: Since donors were few, the genetic and exposure-history diversity represented was limited. Several donors held approximately 5% of naive CD4 clonotypes in common.

Trimming left V 0 bases short and J 6 bases short, with 10 bases between. Per germline, CDR1 SGHRS and CDR2 YFSETQ. The CDR3 consists of 13 residues. Libraries were prepared by immunoSEQ multiplex PCR; TCRdb keeps only in-frame clonotypes and omits some of them. The repertoire consists of 2 million to 2.5 million clones, with 95% occurring once and the leading ten covering 0.1% to 0.15%. The specimen sequenced was naive CD4+ T cells sorted from blood. Subset here: CD45RA+ positively selected. The chain couples TRBV5-1 to TRBJ2-7, with D possibly TRBD1 on 5 matching bases. This receptor was obtained from a man aged 18-30 years in good health. The CDR3: CASSLDRGTEQYF. The CDR3 nucleotides read TGCGCCAGCAGCTTGGATAGGGGTACCGAGCAGTACTTC. The full variable domain, rest sourced from reference TRBV5-1 and TRBJ2-7, is KAGVTQTPRYLIKTRGQQVTLSCSPISGHRSVSWYQQTPGQGLQFLFEYFSETQRNKGNFPGRFSGRQFSNSRSEMNVSTLELGDSALYLCASSLDRGTEQYFGPGTRLTVT.